The entry below describes one T cell receptor (beta chain). Its antigen is not identified. Germline V CDR1 and CDR2: KGHSY, FQNENV. This CDR3 has 14 residues. Trimming stripped 5 bases from V and 8 bases from J, with 13 bases between. This record comes from a study of T cell responses to AZD1222 COVID-19 vaccine. Repertoires were generated with immunoSEQ multiplex PCR, while TCRdb's copy carries only in-frame clones and drops some. The repertoire includes roughly 150,000 clones, 70% to 90% of them detected once, and over 1% sits in the top ten. Study findings and constraints: In all cases, repertoires were sampled only after the peak T cell response. Dominant CD4 TCR responses targeted spike regions 160-218 and 743-854. As reported, nearly half of all spike-specific TCRs target variant regions that are unmutated.

The TCR comes from an adult who received the AZD1222 COVID-19 vaccine. The V call is TRBV16, the J call TRBJ1-6, with D perhaps TRBD1 (5 bases). The specimen was peripheral blood, collected 28 days after the second AZD1222 dose. This CDR3 is CASSRGFGDSPLHF. As DNA, the CDR3 is TGTGCCAGCAGCAGGGGATTCGGGGATTCACCCCTCCACTTT.